The 9 T cell receptor beta chains presented below share a single source sample, sequenced in a study of blood T cell repertoires in COVID-19. Produced via immunoSEQ multiplex PCR; TCRdb's table is partial and in-frame only. Among roughly 430,000 clones listed, roughly 86% were seen once. The sample consisted of PBMCs or T cells enriched from blood (not recorded which). The origin of the receptors is a middle-aged woman with acute COVID-19.

The chain's CDR3 is CASSLGGGSTEAFF. In DNA, the CDR3 is TGTGCCAGCAGCTTGGGCGGGGGGAGCACTGAAGCTTTCTTT. The chain joins TRBV5-4 to TRBJ1-1; tentatively, D is TRBD1 (5 bases). The CDR3 contains 14 residues. Trimming pared 0 bases from V and 4 bases from J, leaving 10 bases between. Germline lookup yields CDR1 SGHNT and CDR2 YYREEE (reference sequence).

J is TRBJ1-6 and V is TRBV6-9, with D possibly being TRBD1 (5 bases). The V end was cut by 4 bases, the J end by 7 bases, with 14 bases between. Germline-derived CDR1 and CDR2 are MNHGY and SVAAGI. The CDR3 is 15 residues long. The CDR3 here is CASSSPGGGNSPLHF. CDR3 in DNA: TGTGCCAGCAGTTCCCCGGGGGGTGGCAATTCACCCCTCCACTTT.

This CDR3 is CASSEGWLQETQYF. The CDR3 DNA is TGTGCCAGCAGTGAAGGTTGGCTCCAAGAGACCCAGTACTTC. This chain uses TRBV2 with TRBJ2-5; no clear D. CDR3 length: 14 residues. In germline, CDR1 is SNHLY, CDR2 FYNNEI. V was clipped by 1 base and J by 1 base, with 7 bases between them.

The gene calls are TRBV5-4 and TRBJ1-2; 7 bases match TRBD1. The junction had 2 bases not matched to a gene; V was cut back by 4 bases and J by 5 bases. This CDR3 is 12 amino acids long. CDR1 and CDR2 (germline): SGHNT, YYREEE (reference sequence). In nucleotides, the CDR3 is TGTGCCAGCAGCGGGGACAGTTATGGCTACACCTTC. Translation: CASSGDSYGYTF.

The CDR3 sequence is CASRTTGLTPLHF. In DNA, the CDR3 is TGTGCCAGCAGGACAACAGGGTTGACACCCCTCCACTTT. The chain uses TRBV27 and TRBJ1-6; weak D call: TRBD1 (6 bases). V was trimmed by 6 bases and J by 11 bases, leaving 14 bases between them. CDR1 and CDR2 from the germline V gene are MNHEY and SMNVEV (reference sequence). The CDR3 has 13 residues.

V is TRBV9 and J is TRBJ2-3; a possible D gene is TRBD1 (6 bases). This CDR3 has 16 amino acids. Germline-derived CDR1 and CDR2 are SGDLS and YYNGEE. Trimming removed 0 bases from V and 4 bases from J, with 15 bases in between. The CDR3 bases are TGTGCCAGCAGCGTAGCTATGAGGGGGTTGGCAGATACGCAGTATTTT. It specifies CASSVAMRGLADTQYF.

CDR3 loop: CASSLAQNADTQYF. In nucleotides, the CDR3 is TGCGCCAGCAGCTTGGCTCAGAATGCAGATACGCAGTATTTT. V is TRBV5-1 and J is TRBJ2-3; the D is unclear. CDR1 is SGHRS and CDR2 is YFSETQ in the germline V gene. V was pared by 0 bases and J by 4 bases, with 9 bases between. There are 14 residues in the CDR3.

The count of this clone is one. V usage is TRBV3-1 (or the pseudogene TRBV3-2) and J usage is TRBJ1-1; D may be TRBD1 (6 bases). The V gene lost 6 bases and the J gene lost 6 bases, with 14 bases spanning the gap. This CDR3 is 13 amino acids long. Germline-derived CDR1 and CDR2 are LGHDT and YNNKEL (reference sequence). CDR3 sequence reads: CASSLNRDAEAFF. The CDR3 DNA sequence: TGTGCCAGCAGTCTAAACAGGGACGCTGAAGCTTTCTTT.

This clone was recorded only once. This chain uses TRBV7-9 with TRBJ2-1; 7 nucleotides match TRBD2. The trim removed 5 bases at V and 9 bases at J, leaving 7 bases unmatched. CDR1 and CDR2 (germline): SEHNR, FQNEAQ (reference sequence). This CDR3 is 13 amino acids long. CDR3 bases: TGTGCCAGCAGCAGTAGCGGGTGGAGTGAGCAGTTCTTC. Amino acid sequence: CASSSSGWSEQFF.